Below, 23 T cell receptor beta chains from the same sample are listed, as sequenced in a study of blood T cell repertoires in COVID-19 (dated by TCRdb to 2018 to 2021). Library preparation was by the immunoSEQ multiplex PCR assay. TCRdb took over this immuneACCESS table, retaining in-frame rearrangements with V and J assigned. Such tables are incomplete; in checked studies, under half of the missing clones stem from an unresolved V gene, and the remainder is unexplained. The sample table lists over 25,000 clones, about 85% of them with a count of one. The top ten hold about 26% of the sample. Sequenced: peripheral blood. These receptor sequences come from a human donor in a cohort sampled during active COVID-19.

The chain carries TRBV5-1 and TRBJ1-2, with a weak D call TRBD1 (6 bases). Per germline, CDR1 SGHRS and CDR2 YFSETQ. The CDR3 is made up of 14 amino acids. The V end was cut by 4 bases, the J end by 4 bases, with 14 bases between. CDR3 in amino acids: CASSLQGDIYGYTF. The CDR3 coding sequence is TGCGCCAGCAGCCTACAAGGGGACATCTATGGCTACACCTTC.

This chain joins TRBV6-4 and TRBJ1-4; 9 nucleotides agree with TRBD1. The V gene end was trimmed by 3 bases and the J gene end by 8 bases; junction bases not matched to a gene: 10. The CDR3 has 16 residues. CDR1 is MRHNA and CDR2 is SNTAGT in the germline V gene. In DNA form, the CDR3 reads TGTGCCAGCAGTGAGGGCATGGGACAGGGAAGAGAAAAACTGTTTTTT. Protein sequence: CASSEGMGQGREKLFF.

For the CDR3, the DNA is TGTGCCAGCAGCTTGGAAGGGGGGGACCCCCCTTACAATGAGCAGTTCTTC. Its protein product is CASSLEGGDPPYNEQFF. The chain uses TRBV5-6 and TRBJ2-1, with a tentative D call TRBD2 (7 bases). The germline V and J ends were trimmed by 0 bases and 4 bases, with 17 bases remaining between them. CDR3 length: 17 amino acids. Germline V gene lookup returns CDR1 SGHDT and CDR2 YYEEEE.

The V and J genes are TRBV28 and TRBJ1-6; D possibly corresponds to TRBD1 (5 bases). Germline V gene data show CDR1 as MDHEN and CDR2 as SYDVKM. Trimming removed 2 bases at V and 2 bases at J, with 19 bases between. The length of the CDR3 is 19 residues. The CDR3 coding sequence is TGTGCCAGCAGTTTAGTCCCTGGGGGGGGATCAGCCTATAATTCACCCCTCCACTTT. Translation: CASSLVPGGGSAYNSPLHF.

The J gene is TRBJ2-7, the V gene TRBV7-9, with TRBD1 matching over 8 bases. V lost 5 bases to trimming and J lost 5 bases; unmatched junction nucleotides: 5. Germline V CDR1 and CDR2: SEHNR, FQNEAQ (reference sequence). This CDR3 has 13 amino acids. As DNA, the CDR3 is TGTGCCAGCAGCCCGACAGGGGAGCACGAGCAGTACTTC. This translates into CASSPTGEHEQYF.

This clone was seen only once. V is TRBV6-5 and J is TRBJ2-7; tentative D call: TRBD1 (6 bases). In germline, CDR1 is MNHEY, CDR2 SVGAGI. Trimming took 6 bases from V and 2 from J, leaving 14 bases between them. The CDR3 contains 14 residues. CDR3 sequence: CASRRGSHTYEQYF. CDR3 DNA: TGTGCCAGCAGGAGGGGGTCCCACACCTACGAGCAGTACTTC.

The chain carries TRBV5-1 and TRBJ2-7; a weak D match, TRBD2 (5 bases). Between the trimmed V and J ends, which lost 4 bases and 3 bases, there was a span of 14 bases. The CDR3 loop spans 14 amino acids. Looked up from germline, CDR1 is SGHRS and CDR2 is YFSETQ. The CDR3 DNA reads as TGCGCCAGCAGCCCCTCGTCCGGACTCTACGAGCAGTACTTC. Translating gives CASSPSSGLYEQYF. The variable domain in full, with the rest retrieved from reference TRBV5-1 and TRBJ2-7, is KAGVTQTPRYLIKTRGQQVTLSCSPISGHRSVSWYQQTPGQGLQFLFEYFSETQRNKGNFPGRFSGRQFSNSRSEMNVSTLELGDSALYLCASSPSSGLYEQYFGPGTRLTVT.

The rearrangement joins TRBV9 to TRBJ2-7; 9 nucleotides agree with TRBD1. After removal of 3 bases from V and 6 bases from J, the junction contained 4 bases not matched to a gene. This CDR3 spans 13 amino acids. Germline V lookup: CDR1 SGDLS, CDR2 YYNGEE. In DNA form, the CDR3 reads TGTGCCAGCAGCGCTTGGACAGGGGCCGAGCAGTACTTC. Translation: CASSAWTGAEQYF.

The rearrangement joins TRBV19 to TRBJ2-1; 8 bases fit TRBD2. Trimming cost V 2 bases and J 3 bases; bases outside gene matches: 3. The CDR3 covers 15 residues. Germline CDR1 is LNHDA and CDR2 is SQIVND (reference sequence). The CDR3 bases are TGTGCCAGTAGTATAAATAGCGGGGTCTACAATGAGCAGTTCTTC. It is translated as CASSINSGVYNEQFF.

The chain couples TRBV7-6 to TRBJ1-4; tentative D call: TRBD1 (6 bases). This CDR3 region has 15 residues. V lost 1 base and J lost 4, with 10 bases in between. The germline V gene has CDR1 SGHVS and CDR2 FNYEAQ. As DNA, the CDR3 is TGTGCCAGCAGCTTAGAGACAGGCTATAATGAAAAACTGTTTTTT. This gives the protein CASSLETGYNEKLFF. Drawing the rest from reference TRBV7-6 and TRBJ1-4, the complete variable domain is GAGVSQSPRYKVTKRGQDVALRCDPISGHVSLYWYRQALGQGPEFLTYFNYEAQQDKSGLPNDRFSAERPEGSISTLTIQRTEQRDSAMYRCASSLETGYNEKLFFGSGTQLSVL.

The genes are TRBV5-1 and TRBJ2-7; 8 nucleotides agree with TRBD1. CDR1 and CDR2 (germline): SGHRS, YFSETQ. J lost 7 bases, V lost 5 bases, and 14 bases had no gene match. CDR3 length: 15 residues. In nucleotides, the CDR3 is TGCGCCAGCAGACACCGGGACAGGAGCACCTTGGAGCAGTACTTC. It yields the protein CASRHRDRSTLEQYF. The full variable domain, completed using reference TRBV5-1 and TRBJ2-7, is KAGVTQTPRYLIKTRGQQVTLSCSPISGHRSVSWYQQTPGQGLQFLFEYFSETQRNKGNFPGRFSGRQFSNSRSEMNVSTLELGDSALYLCASRHRDRSTLEQYFGPGTRLTVT.

The gene calls are TRBV18 and TRBJ2-5; 7 bases map to TRBD1. Germline V CDR1 and CDR2: KGHSH, LQKENI. This CDR3 contains 13 residues. J gave up 1 base and V 4 bases, and 0 bases lay outside the gene matches. The CDR3 reads CASSRDSQETQYF. CDR3 coding DNA: TGTGCCAGCTCACGGGACAGCCAAGAGACCCAGTACTTC.

This chain joins TRBV7-2 and TRBJ2-5; TRBD1 aligns across 9 bases. CDR3 length equals 14 residues. The J segment lost 5 bases and the V segment lost 5 bases, leaving 6 bases of the junction unmatched. In germline, CDR1 is SGHTA, CDR2 FQGNSA. The CDR3 loop reads CASSPGQGFETQYF. CDR3 in DNA: TGTGCCAGCAGCCCAGGACAGGGGTTTGAGACCCAGTACTTC.

This chain connects TRBV28 to TRBJ2-6, with D possibly matching TRBD1 (6 bases). Germline CDR1 and CDR2: MDHEN and SYDVKM. This CDR3 has 15 amino acids. Trimming removed 4 bases from V and 0 bases from J, with 7 bases in between. For the CDR3, the DNA is TGTGCCAGCAGTTCACAGGGCTCTGGGGCCAACGTCCTGACTTTC. Amino acids: CASSSQGSGANVLTF.

The chain recombines TRBV19 with TRBJ2-5, with D tentatively TRBD2 (5 bases). V lost 0 bases and J lost 5, with 10 bases in between. The CDR3 totals 14 residues. Germline-derived CDR1 and CDR2 are LNHDA and SQIVND (reference sequence). The CDR3 DNA reads as TGTGCCAGTAGTATAGACGCGGGCCGGGAGACCCAGTACTTC. The encoded protein is CASSIDAGRETQYF.

This chain joins TRBV10-3 and TRBJ1-2, with 7 bases matching TRBD1. The trim removed 6 bases at V and 6 bases at J, leaving 10 bases unmatched. Germline CDR1 ENHRY, CDR2 SYGVKD. The CDR3 loop spans 14 amino acids. CDR3 loop: CAIRAIDRADGYTF. CDR3 DNA: TGTGCCATCAGGGCGATCGACAGGGCCGATGGCTACACCTTC.

J is TRBJ2-5 and V is TRBV5-1; D possibly corresponds to TRBD1 (5 bases). The V gene's germline CDR1 is SGHRS and CDR2 YFSETQ. Trimming took 3 bases from V and 4 from J, leaving 13 bases between them. The CDR3 runs 14 residues. CDR3 in amino acids: CASSWTSTGETQYF. The CDR3 coding sequence is TGCGCCAGCAGCTGGACAAGCACGGGAGAGACCCAGTACTTC.

V gene TRBV6-2 or TRBV6-3 combines with J gene TRBJ1-1, with D perhaps TRBD1 (6 bases). The V end lost 3 bases, the J end lost 4 bases, and 12 bases lay between the germline ends. CDR1 is MNHEY, CDR2 SVGEGT, per germline. The CDR3 is 14 residues long. CDR3 in DNA: TGTGCCAGCAGTTATGGACAGAGAGGCACTGAAGCTTTCTTT. Translated: CASSYGQRGTEAFF.

This chain links TRBV3-1 (or the pseudogene TRBV3-2) with TRBJ1-1; the D gene is possibly TRBD1 (6 bases). Trimming left V 1 base short and J 5 bases short, with 17 bases between. This CDR3 contains 16 residues. CDR1 and CDR2 (germline): LGHDT, YNNKEL (reference sequence). The CDR3 loop reads CASSQVRGGGDTEAFF. The DNA of the CDR3 is TGTGCCAGCAGCCAAGTCCGTGGGGGCGGAGATACTGAAGCTTTCTTT.

The sample holds one count of this clone. CDR3 loop: CASSPTGLNTEAFF. The CDR3 DNA sequence: TGTGCCAGCAGCCCTACAGGGCTGAACACTGAAGCTTTCTTT. The chain links TRBV5-4 to TRBJ1-1, with D tentatively TRBD1 (6 bases). Germline CDR1 is SGHNT and CDR2 is YYREEE (reference sequence). V was trimmed by 4 bases and J by 0 bases, leaving 10 bases between them. This CDR3 comprises 14 residues.

CDR3 residues: CASSLVEGPGMRNTEAFF. CDR3 bases: TGTGCCAGCAGCTTAGTGGAGGGGCCTGGGATGAGGAACACTGAAGCTTTCTTT. This sequence joins TRBV7-9 and TRBJ1-1, with D maybe TRBD1 (5 bases). The CDR3 has 18 residues. Germline loops: CDR1 SEHNR, CDR2 FQNEAQ (reference sequence). Trimming pared 1 base from V and 1 base from J, leaving 19 bases between.

The chain links TRBV7-2 to TRBJ1-2, with 9 positions matching TRBD1. The CDR3 has 17 amino acids. Unmatched junction bases numbered 8, after V lost 0 bases and J lost 3 bases. Per germline, CDR1 SGHTA and CDR2 FQGNSA. CDR3 DNA sequence: TGTGCCAGCAGCTTAGCGCGACCGGGACAGGGAGACTATGGCTACACCTTC. It yields the protein CASSLARPGQGDYGYTF.

The J gene is TRBJ1-5, the V gene TRBV28, with TRBD1 matching 7 bases. The CDR3 extends over 16 amino acids. With 3 bases clipped from V and 5 bases from J, the junction kept 10 bases outside the gene matches. CDR1 MDHEN and CDR2 SYDVKM come from the germline V gene. CDR3 in amino acids: CASSFNFGTAYQPQHF. CDR3 bases: TGTGCCAGCAGTTTCAACTTTGGGACAGCTTATCAGCCCCAGCATTTT.